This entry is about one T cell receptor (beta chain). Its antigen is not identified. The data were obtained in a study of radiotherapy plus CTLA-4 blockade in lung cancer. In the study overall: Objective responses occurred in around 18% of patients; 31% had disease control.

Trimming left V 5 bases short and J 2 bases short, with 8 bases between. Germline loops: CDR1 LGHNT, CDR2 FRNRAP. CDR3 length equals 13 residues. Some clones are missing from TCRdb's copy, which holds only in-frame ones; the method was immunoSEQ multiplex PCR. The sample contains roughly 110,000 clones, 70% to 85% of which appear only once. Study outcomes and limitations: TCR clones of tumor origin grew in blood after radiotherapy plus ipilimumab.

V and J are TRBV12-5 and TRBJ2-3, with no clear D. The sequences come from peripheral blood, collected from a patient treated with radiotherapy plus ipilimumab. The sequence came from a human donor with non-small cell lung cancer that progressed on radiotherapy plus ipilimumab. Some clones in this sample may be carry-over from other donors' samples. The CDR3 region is CASGDDPTDTQYF. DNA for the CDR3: TGTGCTAGTGGTGATGACCCCACAGATACGCAGTATTTT.